The clone carrying this T cell receptor (beta chain) was counted between two and nine times. The antigen is not known. Primers used in a second PCR of roughly 6 to 12 cycles were a sample-barcoded 5' primer and a J-beta primer mix. Through a template-switch adaptor with 12 random nucleotides, each cDNA molecule received a tag. TCRdb re-derived calls from the 5' RACE reads in MiXCR, one entry per CDR3 protein. Among about 500,000 distinct CDR3 sequences listed, 24% were seen once. The sample belongs to a study of blood T cells in healthy people across ages. J gave up 0 bases and V 6 bases, and 10 bases lay outside the gene matches. CDR1 MDHEN and CDR2 SYDVKM come from the germline V gene. CDR3 length: 17 amino acids. Study outcomes and limitations: PBMC samples, being unsorted, prevented any conclusive comparison of naive and antigen-experienced cells.

The same data also contributed to another study, on T cells of mothers and their children.

The sequence was collected from a boy under 18 in good health. The chain recombines TRBV28 with TRBJ2-7, with 11 bases that match TRBD2. The sequencing input was blood. The CDR3 loop reads CASSIGPGLADSYEQYF. In nucleotides, the CDR3 is TGTGCCAGCAGCATAGGACCGGGACTAGCGGACTCCTACGAGCAGTACTTC.